This T cell receptor (beta chain) was profiled in a study of OX40 agonist ivuxolimab in advanced cancers. On the study more broadly: Treatment of patients was with ivuxolimab, an agonistic anti-OX40 (CD134) antibody.

Per the germline V gene, CDR1 is SGHNT and CDR2 is YYREEE (reference sequence). The V segment lost 3 bases and the J segment 2 bases; nucleotides outside the gene matches: 6. CDR3 length equals 16 residues. The assay was immunoSEQ multiplex PCR, and TCRdb's table has in-frame clones only and misses some. The table lists over 70,000 clones, roughly 90% of them singletons. The sequencing here drew on CD4+ or CD8+ T cells sorted from blood, taken in a trial of the OX40 agonist ivuxolimab. The rearrangement uses TRBV5-4 and TRBJ1-5, with 9 bases lining up with TRBD1. The clonotype was recovered from an adult with an advanced solid tumor such as melanoma, head and neck, liver or kidney cancer. The CDR3 coding sequence is TGTGCCAGCAGCTCTTCTAGACAGGGGGGCAATCAGCCCCAGCATTTT. The encoded protein is CASSSSRQGGNQPQHF.